Presented here are 16 T cell receptor beta chains from one specimen sequenced in a study of technical replicates of blood from several donors (dated by TCRdb to 2017 to 2019). Libraries were prepared through the immunoSEQ multiplex PCR assay. TCRdb limited this immuneACCESS table to in-frame rearrangements with V and J called. A share of clones is missing; checked studies link under half to unresolved V genes, and the rest is unexplained. The sample table holds about 100,000 clones, of which approximately 94% were seen once. The ten largest make up around 0.24% of the sample. The specimen sequenced was T cells isolated from PBMCs. The receptors shown here come from a human donor in good health.

The rearrangement uses TRBV11-3 and TRBJ1-1; D is possibly TRBD1 (5 bases). Deletions cut 1 base from V and 3 bases from J, with 9 bases between. CDR3 length equals 14 residues. CDR1 and CDR2 (germline): SGHNT, YENEEA. DNA for the CDR3: TGTGCCAGCAGCTTAGGATCGGGGGACACTGAAGCTTTCTTT. Translated: CASSLGSGDTEAFF.

The chain employs TRBV6-6 and TRBJ1-5; D remains ambiguous. The CDR3 runs 13 residues. The V end was cut by 4 bases, the J end by 6 bases, with 10 bases between. Germline V gene data show CDR1 as MNHNY and CDR2 as SVGAGI (reference sequence). CDR3 in DNA: TGTGCCAGCAGTTCGACCGAGGCTCAGCCCCAGCATTTT. Translated: CASSSTEAQPQHF.

V is TRBV7-9 and J is TRBJ2-1; D unclear. V lost 4 bases to trimming and J lost 10 bases, with 11 bases between them. Germline CDR1 and CDR2: SEHNR and FQNEAQ (reference sequence). The CDR3 totals 12 residues. The CDR3 protein is CASSSGPREQFF. For the CDR3, the DNA is TGTGCCAGCAGCTCCGGTCCGAGAGAGCAGTTCTTC.

V usage is TRBV28 and J usage is TRBJ2-1, with 11 bases matching TRBD2. The CDR3 is 16 amino acids. The trim removed 8 bases at V and 8 bases at J, leaving 14 bases unmatched. CDR1 is MDHEN and CDR2 is SYDVKM in the germline V gene. The CDR3 DNA reads as TGTGCCAGCTATACGGTGAGACTAGCGGGGCCTGATGAGCAGTTCTTC. Translated, it gives CASYTVRLAGPDEQFF.

CDR3 sequence: CASSPPGTSGRIEQYF. The CDR3 bases are TGTGCCAGCAGCCCTCCCGGGACTAGCGGGAGGATCGAGCAGTACTTC. The chain combines TRBV28 with TRBJ2-7, with 15 bases lining up with TRBD2. Germline values: CDR1 MDHEN, CDR2 SYDVKM. Trimming at V came to 6 bases and at J to 6 bases, leaving 9 bases not matched to a gene. The CDR3 covers 16 residues.

The genes are TRBV19 and TRBJ2-7; 7 bases align to TRBD1. V lost 10 bases and J lost 0; bases outside the gene matches: 9. Germline-derived CDR1 and CDR2 are LNHDA and SQIVND (reference sequence). The CDR3 consists of 14 residues. The CDR3 region is CATSHRGFSYEQYF. CDR3 DNA: TGTGCCACTAGCCACAGGGGATTCTCCTACGAGCAGTACTTC.

The chain has TRBV7-2 and TRBJ2-7; TRBD2 agrees at 8 bases. The CDR3 is made up of 16 amino acids. The ends lost 2 bases at V and 4 bases at J; junction bases unmatched: 10. The germline CDR1 and CDR2 sequences are SGHTA and FQGNSA. The CDR3 DNA reads TGTGCCAGCAGCTTAACGCGGGCTAGCGGGTTATACGAGCAGTACTTC. Protein sequence: CASSLTRASGLYEQYF.

This clone was counted once. The rearrangement uses TRBV15 and TRBJ2-2; D call uncertain. The CDR3 is 18 residues long. The germline V gene has CDR1 LNHNV and CDR2 YYDKDF (reference sequence). V lost 1 base and J lost 6, with 21 bases in between. CDR3 protein: CATSRGPLVSRFAGELFF. The CDR3 DNA follows: TGTGCCACCAGCAGAGGTCCCCTGGTTTCACGGTTTGCCGGGGAGCTGTTTTTT.

This clone was counted once. The rearrangement joins TRBV29-1 to TRBJ1-1, with TRBD1 identical over 8 bases. CDR1 is SQVTM and CDR2 is ANQGSEA in the germline V gene. V lost 5 bases, J lost 4 bases, and 9 bases stayed unmatched. The CDR3 contains 14 residues. CDR3 protein: CSVRGDRLGTEAFF. The DNA for the CDR3 is TGCAGCGTTAGGGGGGACAGGCTCGGCACTGAAGCTTTCTTT.

This clone showed up just once. The sample holds other DNA sequences that translate to the same CDR3. The CDR3 reads CASSYSDSYEQYF. CDR3 in DNA: TGTGCCAGCAGTTACTCGGACAGCTACGAGCAGTACTTC. The J gene is TRBJ2-7, the V gene TRBV6-5, with TRBD1 as a possible D gene (6 bases). Germline CDR1 reads MNHEY; CDR2 reads SVGAGI. V was pared by 0 bases and J by 3 bases, with 6 bases between. This CDR3 comprises 13 residues.

CDR3 sequence (DNA): TGCGCCAGCAGCTCCAGACTAGTCAGCTCCTACAATGAGCAGTTCTTC. Protein product: CASSSRLVSSYNEQFF. V and J are TRBV5-1 and TRBJ2-1; a weak D match, TRBD2 (6 bases). V was pared by 3 bases and J by 0 bases, with 13 bases between. The CDR3 extends over 16 amino acids. Germline CDR1 reads SGHRS; CDR2 reads YFSETQ. Variable domain in full (rest from reference TRBV5-1 and TRBJ2-1): KAGVTQTPRYLIKTRGQQVTLSCSPISGHRSVSWYQQTPGQGLQFLFEYFSETQRNKGNFPGRFSGRQFSNSRSEMNVSTLELGDSALYLCASSSRLVSSYNEQFFGPGTRLTVL.

This clone has a handful of counts. The chain carries TRBV20-1 and TRBJ1-1; D unresolved. Per the germline V gene, CDR1 is DFQATT and CDR2 is SNEGSKA (reference sequence). The CDR3 totals 11 residues. V shed 4 bases and J shed 10 bases, with 13 bases lying between them. CDR3 amino acids: CSATTPISAFF. CDR3 nucleotide sequence: TGCAGTGCTACCACACCGATATCAGCTTTCTTT.

The chain recombines TRBV11-2 with TRBJ2-1; D perhaps matches TRBD2 (5 bases). From germline, CDR1 is SGHAT and CDR2 FQNNGV. Trimming took off 1 base at V and 5 bases at J, with 12 bases between the two ends. The CDR3 runs to 15 residues. Here the CDR3 reads CASSLVPRGNNEQFF. The CDR3 DNA is TGTGCCAGCAGCTTAGTTCCCAGAGGGAACAATGAGCAGTTCTTC.

This chain links TRBV23-1 with TRBJ2-5; perhaps TRBD1 as D (6 bases). TRBV23-1 carries the ORF label, with uncertain function. V was pared by 4 bases and J by 0 bases, with 9 bases between. This CDR3 has 14 residues. CDR3 residues: CASSPDRNQETQYF. CDR3 coding DNA: TGCGCCAGCAGTCCAGACAGGAACCAAGAGACCCAGTACTTC.

This clone was found once. The chain employs TRBV7-2 and TRBJ2-3; D gene unclear. The CDR3 totals 16 residues. In germline, CDR1 is SGHTA, CDR2 FQGNSA. V lost 0 bases, J lost 1 base, and 11 bases lay in between. CDR3 DNA: TGTGCCAGCAGCTTAGCGCTTCAACTTCGCACAGATACGCAGTATTTT. As protein: CASSLALQLRTDTQYF.

V is TRBV10-3 and J is TRBJ2-5; 9 nucleotides line up with TRBD2. This CDR3 region has 16 residues. V trimming: 2 bases; J trimming: 5 bases; junction bases outside the gene matches: 9. CDR1 is ENHRY, CDR2 SYGVKD, per germline. For the CDR3, the DNA is TGTGCCATCAGTGAGCTACAAGCGGGGGGCGGGGAGACCCAGTACTTC. It encodes CAISELQAGGGETQYF.